The 16 T cell receptor beta chains listed next were all sequenced from one sample in a study of response to subunit inactivated influenza vaccine. TCRdb reprocessed the RT-PCR reads with MiXCR, giving one entry per CDR3 protein. The data show some 850,000 distinct CDR3 sequences, 15% to 20% seen once. The material was PBMCs from blood, obtained 4 to 6 days after vaccination. The source of these receptors is a man aged 45-60 years who received an inactivated influenza vaccine.

The chain links TRBV29-1 to TRBJ2-3; D gene ambiguous. The germline V gene has CDR1 SQVTM and CDR2 ANQGSEA. The CDR3 has 13 residues. V shed 5 bases and J shed 2 bases, with 11 bases lying between them. In nucleotides, the CDR3 is TGCAGCGTTTTATGGGCTTACACAGATACGCAGTATTTT. As protein: CSVLWAYTDTQYF.

The CDR3 spells CASSSYGANQPQHF. The CDR3 nucleotides are TGTGCCAGCAGCTCTTACGGGGCAAATCAGCCCCAGCATTTT. V and J are TRBV5-5 and TRBJ1-5, with D perhaps matching TRBD1 (5 bases). Germline values: CDR1 SGHKS, CDR2 YYEKEE (reference sequence). The V and J ends lost 3 bases and 4 bases respectively, with 11 bases between them. The CDR3 consists of 14 residues. The full variable domain, in which reference TRBV5-5 and TRBJ1-5 provide the parts outside the CDR3, is DAGVTQSPTHLIKTRGQQVTLRCSPISGHKSVSWYQQVLGQGPQFIFQYYEKEERGRGNFPDRFSARQFPNYSSELNVNALLLGDSALYLCASSSYGANQPQHFGDGTRLSIL.

The table lists this clonotype with many counts. The genes are TRBV7-2 and TRBJ2-3; D is unclear. The germline gives CDR1 SGHTA, CDR2 FQGNSA. The CDR3 covers 14 residues. Trimming pared 10 bases from V and 1 base from J, leaving 15 bases between. CDR3 sequence reads: CAISTTHGTDTQYF. DNA of the CDR3: TGTGCCATCTCAACGACCCACGGCACAGATACGCAGTATTTT.

The table lists this clonotype with many counts. The chain recombines TRBV20-1 with TRBJ2-7; 9 positions match TRBD1. The CDR3 loop spans 16 amino acids. The junction had 8 bases not matched to a gene; V was cut back by 1 base and J by 1 base. Germline V gives CDR1 DFQATT, CDR2 SNEGSKA (reference sequence). The CDR3 DNA reads TGCAGTGCTAGAGGGCCCGGGACAGGGTTGTCCTACGAGCAGTACTTC. Residues: CSARGPGTGLSYEQYF.

The chain uses TRBV7-8 and TRBJ2-5, with 7 bases aligning to TRBD2. This CDR3 contains 15 residues. The germline V gene has CDR1 SGHVS and CDR2 FQNEAQ. The V and J ends lost 2 bases and 9 bases, in that order; junction bases with no gene match: 12. CDR3 protein: CASSLKRLAAFPQYF. The DNA for the CDR3 is TGTGCCAGCAGCTTAAAGCGCCTAGCGGCTTTCCCCCAGTACTTC.

The gene calls are TRBV4-3 and TRBJ1-6, with a weak D call TRBD1 (5 bases). This CDR3 region has 14 residues. In germline, CDR1 is LGHNA, CDR2 YSLEER. V was pared by 4 bases and J by 9 bases, with 13 bases between. CDR3 protein: CASSPEGQGSPLHF. The DNA for the CDR3 is TGCGCCAGCAGCCCAGAAGGGCAGGGTTCACCCCTCCACTTT.

This clonotype was detected only a few times. This chain joins TRBV6-2 or TRBV6-3 and TRBJ2-7, with D perhaps TRBD2 (5 bases). The CDR3 is made up of 14 amino acids. From germline, CDR1 is MNHEY and CDR2 SVGEGT. Trimming pared 4 bases from V and 2 bases from J, leaving 12 bases between. Here the CDR3 DNA reads TGTGCCAGCAGTTCTGCCGGGATTACCTACGAGCAGTACTTC. The encoded protein is CASSSAGITYEQYF.

This clonotype appeared a few times. The chain joins TRBV7-2 to TRBJ2-5; 7 bases agree with TRBD1. Trimming took 4 bases from V and 3 from J; bases not matched to a gene: 5. CDR1 is SGHTA, CDR2 FQGNSA, per germline. The length of the CDR3 is 14 residues. The CDR3 sequence is CASSSPGTEETQYF. CDR3 nucleotide sequence: TGTGCCAGCAGCTCCCCCGGGACAGAAGAGACCCAGTACTTC.

The chain links TRBV5-1 to TRBJ1-2; TRBD1 might be the D (5 bases). CDR3 size: 12 residues. Germline V gene lookup returns CDR1 SGHRS and CDR2 YFSETQ. The V gene lost 4 bases and the J gene lost 7 bases, with 11 bases spanning the gap. The CDR3 DNA reads as TGCGCCAGCAGCCATGAGGGACCTGGCTACACCTTC. This codes for CASSHEGPGYTF.

This rearrangement joins TRBV18 to TRBJ2-4; D could derive from TRBD1 or TRBD2 (5 bases each). Germline V gene sequence: CDR1 KGHSH, CDR2 LQKENI. The CDR3 has 13 residues. V was trimmed by 1 base and J by 8 bases, leaving 9 bases between them. The CDR3 DNA sequence: TGTGCCAGCTCACCACGCCAGGGAGACATTCAGTACTTC. It is translated as CASSPRQGDIQYF.

The chain combines TRBV6-2 or TRBV6-3 with TRBJ2-1; D is possibly TRBD1 (5 bases). Deletions cut 6 bases from V and 1 base from J, with 13 bases between. Germline V gene lookup returns CDR1 MNHEY and CDR2 SVGEGT. This CDR3 is built from 15 residues. This chain's CDR3 is CASRNRGGSYNEQFF. The CDR3 DNA sequence: TGTGCCAGCAGGAATAGGGGTGGGTCCTACAATGAGCAGTTCTTC.

This sequence joins TRBV5-1 and TRBJ2-1, with D possibly matching TRBD2 (7 bases). The CDR3 runs to 15 residues. Trimming shortened V by 0 bases and J by 8 bases, and 15 bases separated the two germline ends. Germline values: CDR1 SGHRS, CDR2 YFSETQ. CDR3 in amino acids: CASSLDPGGRYEQFF. CDR3 coding DNA: TGCGCCAGCAGCTTGGATCCGGGGGGCAGGTATGAGCAGTTCTTC.

This chain joins TRBV7-9 and TRBJ1-2; D ambiguous. V was clipped by 0 bases and J by 4 bases, with 6 bases between them. Germline V lookup: CDR1 SEHNR, CDR2 FQNEAQ (reference sequence). The CDR3 contains 13 residues. The CDR3 spells CASSLAASYGYTF. The CDR3 DNA reads as TGTGCCAGCAGCTTAGCGGCCAGCTATGGCTACACCTTC.

This sequence joins TRBV20-1 and TRBJ2-7; D is unclear. Trimming stripped 0 bases from V and 0 bases from J, with 6 bases between. There are 13 residues in the CDR3. Germline V gene lookup returns CDR1 DFQATT and CDR2 SNEGSKA (reference sequence). The CDR3 loop is CSAREGLSYEQYF. In DNA, the CDR3 is TGCAGTGCTAGAGAGGGCCTCTCCTACGAGCAGTACTTC.

This clonotype has more than one count but fewer than ten. The chain combines TRBV20-1 with TRBJ2-7; perhaps TRBD1 as D (5 bases). V lost 0 bases and J lost 2, with 11 bases in between. The CDR3 runs 14 residues. In germline, CDR1 is DFQATT, CDR2 SNEGSKA (reference sequence). The CDR3 protein is CSARDHRRPYEQYF. In DNA, the CDR3 is TGCAGTGCTAGAGATCACAGGCGTCCCTACGAGCAGTACTTC.

This clonotype was detected only a few times. The V call is TRBV13, the J call TRBJ2-1; D perhaps matches TRBD1 (6 bases). V lost 4 bases, J lost 7 bases, and 8 bases lay in between. Germline CDR1 PRHDT, CDR2 FYEKMQ (reference sequence). The CDR3 is 12 residues long. The CDR3: CASSWTENEQFF. CDR3 coding DNA: TGTGCCAGCAGCTGGACAGAAAATGAGCAGTTCTTC. Based on the CDR3 plus reference TRBV13 and TRBJ2-1, the full variable domain is AAGVIQSPRHLIKEKRETATLKCYPIPRHDTVYWYQQGPGQDPQFLISFYEKMQSDKGSIPDRFSAQQFSDYHSELNMSSLELGDSALYFCASSWTENEQFFGPGTRLTVL.